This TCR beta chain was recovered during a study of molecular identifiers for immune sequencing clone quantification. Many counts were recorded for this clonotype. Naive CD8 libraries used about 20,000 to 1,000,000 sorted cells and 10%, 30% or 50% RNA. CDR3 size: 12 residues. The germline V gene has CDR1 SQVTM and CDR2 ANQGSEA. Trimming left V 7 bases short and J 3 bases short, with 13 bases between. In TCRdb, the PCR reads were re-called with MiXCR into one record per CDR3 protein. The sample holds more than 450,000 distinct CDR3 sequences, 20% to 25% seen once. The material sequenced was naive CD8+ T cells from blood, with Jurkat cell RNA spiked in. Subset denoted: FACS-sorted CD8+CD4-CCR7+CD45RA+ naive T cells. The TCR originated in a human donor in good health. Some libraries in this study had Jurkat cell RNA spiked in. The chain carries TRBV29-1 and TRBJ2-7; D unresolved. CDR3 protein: CSAQFASYEQYF. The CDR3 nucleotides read TGCAGCGCCCAGTTCGCCAGCTACGAGCAGTACTTC.